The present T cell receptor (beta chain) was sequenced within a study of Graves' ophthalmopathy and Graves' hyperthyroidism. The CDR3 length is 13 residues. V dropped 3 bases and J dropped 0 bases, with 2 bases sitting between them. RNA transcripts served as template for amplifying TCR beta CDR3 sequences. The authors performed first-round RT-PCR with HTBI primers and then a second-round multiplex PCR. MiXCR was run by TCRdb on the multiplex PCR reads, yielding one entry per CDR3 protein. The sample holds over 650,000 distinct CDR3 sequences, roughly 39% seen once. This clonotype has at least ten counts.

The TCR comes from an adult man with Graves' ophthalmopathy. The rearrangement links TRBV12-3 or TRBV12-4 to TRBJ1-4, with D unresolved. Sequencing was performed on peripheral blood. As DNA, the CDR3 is TGTGCCAGCAGTTTGTCAACTAATGAAAAACTGTTTTTT. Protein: CASSLSTNEKLFF.